The clone carrying this T cell receptor (beta chain) occurred many times. This record belongs to a study of low-dose radiotherapy and immunotherapy resistance in tumors. Study summary: Nivolumab was given to patients as a 240 mg flat dose every two weeks, and ipilimumab at 1 mg/kg every six weeks. Both were delivered intravenously.

CDR3 size: 15 residues. Germline V gives CDR1 SGHTA, CDR2 FQGNSA. V dropped 5 bases and J dropped 0 bases, with 11 bases sitting between them. Priming of first-strand cDNA relied on TRAV- and TRBV-specific primers (covering alpha and beta chains). The TCRs were subjected to amplification over about 20 PCR cycles employing a constant-region primer in conjunction with a V-primer adapter. TCRdb fed the reads into MiXCR, producing one record per CDR3 protein. The data show tens of thousands of distinct CDR3 sequences, less than 40% seen once. The time point is: before trial treatment. The clonotype originates from a male donor with gallbladder cancer. The chain uses TRBV7-2 and TRBJ2-1, with D unclear. The sample was PBMCs, taken before treatment. In nucleotides, the CDR3 is TGTGCCAGCAGCCACGATCAGATCTCCTACAATGAGCAGTTCTTC. Residues: CASSHDQISYNEQFF.